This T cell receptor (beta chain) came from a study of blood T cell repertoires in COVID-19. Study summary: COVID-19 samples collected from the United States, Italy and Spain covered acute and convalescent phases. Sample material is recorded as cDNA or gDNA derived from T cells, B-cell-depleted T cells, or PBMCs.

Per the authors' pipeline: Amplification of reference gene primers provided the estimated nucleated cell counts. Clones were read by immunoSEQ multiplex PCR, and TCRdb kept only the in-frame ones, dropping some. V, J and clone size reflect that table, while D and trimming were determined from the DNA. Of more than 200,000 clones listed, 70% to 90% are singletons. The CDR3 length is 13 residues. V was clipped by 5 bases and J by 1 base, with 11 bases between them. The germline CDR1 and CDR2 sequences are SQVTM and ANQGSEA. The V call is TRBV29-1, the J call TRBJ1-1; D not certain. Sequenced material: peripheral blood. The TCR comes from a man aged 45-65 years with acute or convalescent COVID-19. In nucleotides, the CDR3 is TGCAGCGTTCTGGATGGAGGGAACACTGAAGCTTTCTTT. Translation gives CSVLDGGNTEAFF.